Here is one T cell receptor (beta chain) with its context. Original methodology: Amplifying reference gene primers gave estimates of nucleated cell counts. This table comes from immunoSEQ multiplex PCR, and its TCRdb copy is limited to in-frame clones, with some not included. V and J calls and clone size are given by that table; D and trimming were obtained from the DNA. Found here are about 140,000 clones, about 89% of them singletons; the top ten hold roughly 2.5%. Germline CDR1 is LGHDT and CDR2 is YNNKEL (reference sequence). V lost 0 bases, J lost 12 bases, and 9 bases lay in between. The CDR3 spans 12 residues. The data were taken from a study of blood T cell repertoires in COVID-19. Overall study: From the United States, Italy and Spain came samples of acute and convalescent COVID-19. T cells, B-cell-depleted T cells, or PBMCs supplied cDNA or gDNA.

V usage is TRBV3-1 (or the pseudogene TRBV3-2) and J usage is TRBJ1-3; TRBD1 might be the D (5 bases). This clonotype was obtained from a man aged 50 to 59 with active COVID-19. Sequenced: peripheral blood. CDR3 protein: CASSQEGRSIYF. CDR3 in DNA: TGTGCCAGCAGCCAAGAGGGGCGGAGCATATATTTT.